This T cell receptor beta chain originates from a study of PD-1 blockade in classical Hodgkin lymphoma. Study results and caveats: Complete responders' baseline diversity resembled that of newly diagnosed patients. CD4+ TCR diversity, unlike CD8+, rose significantly by C4D1. As was reported, newly diagnosed patients showed lower baseline TCR diversity than healthy donors did.

This CDR3 is 16 amino acids long. Per germline, CDR1 SGHRS and CDR2 YFSETQ. Between the trimmed V and J ends, which lost 4 bases and 0 bases, there was a span of 13 bases. TCRdb keeps only in-frame clones here, not all; method: immunoSEQ multiplex PCR. Altogether around 17,000 clones are present, approximately 80% being singletons, with the ten largest covering 1%. Comment on this clone: Its specificity is unknown.

All patients experienced relapse after autologous stem cell transplantation, and brentuximab vedotin exposure was variable. Magnetic negative selection was used to purify CD4+ T cells from PBMCs that had been thawed. Classifying best responses yielded complete response, partial response or progressive disease. The V and J genes are TRBV5-1 and TRBJ1-4; maybe TRBD1 (5 bases). This sample comprised CD4+ T cells from blood, obtained at baseline. The sequence was collected from a human donor with classical Hodgkin lymphoma. This chain's CDR3 is CASSQGRTTTNEKLFF. Here the CDR3 DNA reads TGCGCCAGCAGCCAGGGACGGACCACAACTAATGAAAAACTGTTTTTT.